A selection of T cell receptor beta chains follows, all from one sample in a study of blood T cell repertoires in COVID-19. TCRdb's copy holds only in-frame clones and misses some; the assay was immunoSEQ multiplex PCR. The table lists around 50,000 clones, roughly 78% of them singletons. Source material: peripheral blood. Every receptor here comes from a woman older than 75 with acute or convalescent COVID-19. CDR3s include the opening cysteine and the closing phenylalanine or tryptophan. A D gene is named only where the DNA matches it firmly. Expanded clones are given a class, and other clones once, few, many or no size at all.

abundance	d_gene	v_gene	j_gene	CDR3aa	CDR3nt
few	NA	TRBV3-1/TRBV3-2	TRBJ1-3	CASSHGAGSGNTIYF	TGTGCCAGCAGCCATGGTGCGGGCTCTGGAAACACCATATATTTT
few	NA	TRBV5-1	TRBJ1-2	CASSPGDVANYGYTF	TGCGCCAGCAGCCCGGGGGACGTAGCTAACTATGGCTACACCTTC
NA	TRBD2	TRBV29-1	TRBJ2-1	CSVGAGGHNEQFF	TGCAGCGTTGGAGCGGGGGGTCACAATGAGCAGTTCTTC
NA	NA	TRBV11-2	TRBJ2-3	CASRKNPTASTDTQYF	TGTGCCAGCAGAAAGAACCCGACAGCTAGCACAGATACGCAGTATTTT
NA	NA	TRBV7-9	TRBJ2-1	CASSSRRTNEQFF	TGTGCCAGCAGCTCCAGACGGACTAATGAGCAGTTCTTC
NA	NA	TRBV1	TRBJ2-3	CLASSDTQYF	TGTTTAGCCTCCTCAGATACGCAGTATTTT
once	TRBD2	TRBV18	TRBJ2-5	CASSPLAGGPEETQYF	TGTGCCAGCTCACCACTGGCGGGAGGGCCGGAAGAGACCCAGTACTTC
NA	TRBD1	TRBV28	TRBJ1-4	CASSSPLTGGNEKLFF	TGTGCCAGCAGTTCACCCCTGACAGGGGGGAATGAAAAACTGTTTTTT
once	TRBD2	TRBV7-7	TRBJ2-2	CASSLHLRGLAGTNTGELFF	TGTGCCAGCAGCTTACACCTTAGGGGACTAGCGGGGACGAACACCGGGGAGCTGTTTTTT
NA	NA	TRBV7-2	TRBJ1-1	CASSQTGNTEAFF	TGTGCCAGCAGCCAAACAGGGAACACTGAAGCTTTCTTT
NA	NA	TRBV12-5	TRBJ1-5	CASVQGQYNQPQHF	TGTGCTAGTGTCCAAGGACAGTACAATCAGCCCCAGCATTTT
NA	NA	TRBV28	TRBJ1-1	CASSPVGRVANTEAFF	TGTGCCAGCAGCCCAGTGGGCAGGGTAGCGAACACTGAAGCTTTCTTT
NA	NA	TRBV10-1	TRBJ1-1	CASSESPGAWNTEAFF	TGCGCCAGCAGTGAGTCGCCAGGGGCCTGGAACACTGAAGCTTTCTTT
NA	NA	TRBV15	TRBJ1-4	CATFGAGTNEKLFF	TGTGCCACCTTTGGGGCAGGGACTAATGAAAAACTGTTTTTT
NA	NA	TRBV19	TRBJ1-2	CASSWGESYGYTF	TGTGCCAGTAGTTGGGGCGAGAGCTATGGCTACACCTTC
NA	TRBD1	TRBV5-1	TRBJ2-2	CASSFGLSGGRSIELFF	TGCGCCAGCAGCTTCGGACTTTCAGGGGGCCGGTCGATTGAGCTGTTTTTT
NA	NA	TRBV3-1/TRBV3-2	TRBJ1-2	CASSQGQGGGYTF	TGTGCCAGCAGCCAAGGGCAGGGTGGCGGCTACACCTTC
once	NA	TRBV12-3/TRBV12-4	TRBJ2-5	CASSQAGETQYF	TGTGCCAGCAGCCAAGCTGGAGAGACCCAGTACTTC
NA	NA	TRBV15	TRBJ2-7	CATSRDEGYEQYF	TGTGCCACCAGCAGAGATGAGGGCTACGAGCAGTACTTC
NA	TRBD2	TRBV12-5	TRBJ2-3	CASGPGLAMGDTQYF	TGTGCTAGTGGCCCGGGACTAGCGATGGGAGATACGCAGTATTTT
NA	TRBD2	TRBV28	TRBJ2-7	CASSGTGLAGARAFEQYF	TGTGCCAGCAGTGGTACGGGACTAGCGGGAGCGCGAGCCTTCGAGCAGTACTTC
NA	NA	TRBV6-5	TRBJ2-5	CASSRHKETQYF	TGTGCCAGCAGCAGGCACAAGGAGACCCAGTACTTC
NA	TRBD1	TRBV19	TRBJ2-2	CASSTNRGTGELFF	TGTGCCAGTAGTACCAACAGGGGGACCGGGGAGCTGTTTTTT
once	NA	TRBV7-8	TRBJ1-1	CASRRTENTEAFF	TGTGCCAGCAGACGGACAGAGAACACTGAAGCTTTCTTT
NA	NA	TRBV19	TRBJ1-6	CASGQQGGSPLHF	TGTGCCAGTGGGCAACAGGGTGGTTCACCCCTCCACTTT
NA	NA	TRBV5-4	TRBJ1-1	CASSLAPQAPNTEAFF	TGTGCCAGCAGCTTGGCGCCCCAGGCGCCGAACACTGAAGCTTTCTTT
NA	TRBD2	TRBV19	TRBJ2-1	CASTVTSGSSYNEQFF	TGTGCCAGTACTGTGACTAGCGGCAGCTCCTACAATGAGCAGTTCTTC
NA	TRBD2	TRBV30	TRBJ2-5	CAWSPGVAGVKTQYF	TGTGCCTGGAGTCCCGGGGTAGCGGGAGTAAAGACCCAGTACTTC
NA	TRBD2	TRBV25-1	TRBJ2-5	CASSAPTSETLQETQYF	TGTGCCAGCAGTGCCCCCACTAGCGAGACCCTCCAAGAGACCCAGTACTTC
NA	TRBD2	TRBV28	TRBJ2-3	CASTAGGVTDTQYF	TGTGCCAGCACCGCGGGGGGGGTCACAGATACGCAGTATTTT
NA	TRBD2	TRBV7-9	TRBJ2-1	CASSLGISGRIGDNEQFF	TGTGCCAGCAGCTTAGGTATTAGCGGGAGGATAGGGGACAATGAGCAGTTCTTC
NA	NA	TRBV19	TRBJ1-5	CASTMPGTGYNQPQHF	TGTGCCAGTACCATGCCGGGTACAGGTTACAATCAGCCCCAGCATTTT
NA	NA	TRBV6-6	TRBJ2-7	CATQTGVGKQYF	TGTGCCACCCAGACAGGAGTAGGAAAGCAGTACTTC
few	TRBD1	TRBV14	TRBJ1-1	CASSQEWIGTVNTEAFF	TGTGCCAGCAGCCAAGAGTGGATAGGGACAGTCAACACTGAAGCTTTCTTT
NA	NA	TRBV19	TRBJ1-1	CASSGDTTAEAFF	TGTGCCAGTAGTGGGGACACGACAGCTGAAGCTTTCTTT
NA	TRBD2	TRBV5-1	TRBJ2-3	CASARLGGETDTQYF	TGCGCCAGCGCCAGGCTGGGAGGGGAGACAGATACGCAGTATTTT
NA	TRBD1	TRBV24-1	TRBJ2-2	CATRAGTGFNTGELFF	TGTGCCACCAGGGCGGGGACAGGATTCAACACCGGGGAGCTGTTTTTT
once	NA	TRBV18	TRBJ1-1	CASSPTRNTEAFF	TGTGCCAGCTCACCAACAAGGAACACTGAAGCTTTCTTT
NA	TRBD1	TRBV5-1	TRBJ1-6	CASSSQGYNSPLHF	TGCGCCAGCAGCTCACAGGGGTATAATTCACCCCTCCACTTT
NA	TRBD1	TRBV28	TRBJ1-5	CASSFPGGIQPQHF	TGTGCCAGCAGTTTCCCAGGGGGCATCCAGCCCCAGCATTTT
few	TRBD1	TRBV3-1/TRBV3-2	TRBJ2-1	CASSPGTGGYNEQFF	TGTGCCAGCAGCCCCGGGACAGGGGGTTACAATGAGCAGTTCTTC
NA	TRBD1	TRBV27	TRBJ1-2	CASSLGQNYGYTF	TGTGCCAGCAGTTTGGGACAGAACTATGGCTACACCTTC
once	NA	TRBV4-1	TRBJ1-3	CASSQGAFSGNTIYF	TGCGCCAGCAGCCAGGGGGCTTTCTCTGGAAACACCATATATTTT
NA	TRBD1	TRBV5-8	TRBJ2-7	CASSLSQGQGTYEQYF	TGTGCCAGCAGTCTTTCCCAGGGACAGGGAACCTACGAGCAGTACTTC
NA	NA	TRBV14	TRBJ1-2	CASSQDHRVVYTF	TGTGCCAGCAGCCAAGATCACAGGGTGGTCTACACCTTC
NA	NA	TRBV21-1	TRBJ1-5	CASSKKGVNQPQHF	TGTGCCAGCAGCAAGAAGGGGGTCAATCAGCCCCAGCATTTT
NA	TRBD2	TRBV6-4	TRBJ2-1	CASSSQAGYYNEQFF	TGTGCCAGCAGCTCCCAAGCGGGGTACTACAATGAGCAGTTCTTC
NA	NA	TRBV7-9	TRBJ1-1	CASSLTGGATEAFF	TGTGCCAGCAGCTTGACTGGGGGGGCGACTGAAGCTTTCTTT
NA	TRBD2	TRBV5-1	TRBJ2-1	CASSLPSGSNEQFF	TGCGCCAGCAGCTTGCCTAGCGGGAGTAATGAGCAGTTCTTC
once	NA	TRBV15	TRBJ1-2	CATSRDGETYTF	TGTGCCACCAGCAGAGATGGGGAGACATACACCTTC
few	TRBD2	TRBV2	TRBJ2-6	CASSVGAGFSGANVLTF	TGTGCCAGCAGTGTGGGAGCGGGATTCTCTGGGGCCAACGTCCTGACTTTC
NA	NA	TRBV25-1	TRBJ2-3	CASSTAGSPTSTDTQYF	TGTGCCAGCAGTACCGCCGGATCCCCGACTAGCACAGATACGCAGTATTTT
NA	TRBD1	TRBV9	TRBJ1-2	CASSAQTGARGYTF	TGTGCCAGCAGCGCCCAGACAGGGGCACGGGGCTACACCTTC